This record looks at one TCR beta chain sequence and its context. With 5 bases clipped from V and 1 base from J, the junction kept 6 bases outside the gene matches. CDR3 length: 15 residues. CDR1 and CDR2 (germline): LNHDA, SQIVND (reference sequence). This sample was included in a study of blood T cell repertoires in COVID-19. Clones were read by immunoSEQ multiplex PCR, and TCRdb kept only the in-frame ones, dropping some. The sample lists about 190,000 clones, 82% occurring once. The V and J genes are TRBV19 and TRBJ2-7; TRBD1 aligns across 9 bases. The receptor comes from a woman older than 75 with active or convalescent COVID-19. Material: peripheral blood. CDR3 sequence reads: CASSSRDRDSYEQYF. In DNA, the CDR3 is TGTGCCAGTAGTTCCCGGGACAGGGATTCCTACGAGCAGTACTTC. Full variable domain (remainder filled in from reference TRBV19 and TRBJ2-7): DGGITQSPKYLFRKEGQNVTLSCEQNLNHDAMYWYRQDPGQGLRLIYYSQIVNDFQKGDIAEGYSVSREKKESFPLTVTSAQKNPTAFYLCASSSRDRDSYEQYFGPGTRLTVT.